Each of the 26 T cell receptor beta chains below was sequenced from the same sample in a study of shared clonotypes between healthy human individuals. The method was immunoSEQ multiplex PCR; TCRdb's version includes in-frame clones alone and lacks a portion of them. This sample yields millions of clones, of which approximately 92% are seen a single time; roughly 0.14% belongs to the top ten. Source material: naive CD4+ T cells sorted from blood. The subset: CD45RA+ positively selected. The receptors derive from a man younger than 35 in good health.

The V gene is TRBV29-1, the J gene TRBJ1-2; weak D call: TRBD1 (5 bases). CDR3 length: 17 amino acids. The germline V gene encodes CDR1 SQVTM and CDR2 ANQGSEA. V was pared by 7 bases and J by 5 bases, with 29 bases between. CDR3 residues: CSATHRDRGAGRYGYTF. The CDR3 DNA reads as TGCAGCGCCACTCACCGGGACCGCGGAGCAGGAAGGTATGGCTACACCTTC.

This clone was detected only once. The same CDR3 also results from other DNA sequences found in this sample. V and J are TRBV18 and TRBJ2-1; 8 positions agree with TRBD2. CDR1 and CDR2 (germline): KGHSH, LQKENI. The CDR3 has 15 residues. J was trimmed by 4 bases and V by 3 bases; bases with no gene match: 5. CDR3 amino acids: CASSPPSGGYNEQFF. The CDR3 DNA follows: TGTGCCAGCTCACCCCCCAGCGGGGGTTACAATGAGCAGTTCTTC.

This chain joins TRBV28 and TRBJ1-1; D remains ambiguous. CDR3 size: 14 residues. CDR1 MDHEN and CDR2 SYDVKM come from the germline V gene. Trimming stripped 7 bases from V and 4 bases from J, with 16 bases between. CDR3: CASTREGWATEAFF. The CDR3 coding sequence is TGTGCCAGCACCCGGGAAGGGTGGGCCACTGAAGCTTTCTTT.

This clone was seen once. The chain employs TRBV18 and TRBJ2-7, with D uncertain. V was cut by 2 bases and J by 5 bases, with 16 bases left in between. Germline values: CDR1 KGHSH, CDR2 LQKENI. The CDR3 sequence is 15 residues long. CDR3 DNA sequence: TGTGCCAGCTCACCAAGGCAGGAGACGGTTCACGAGCAGTACTTC. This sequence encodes CASSPRQETVHEQYF. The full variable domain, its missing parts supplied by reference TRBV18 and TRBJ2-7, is NAGVMQNPRHLVRRRGQEARLRCSPMKGHSHVYWYRQLPEEGLKFMVYLQKENIIDESGMPKERFSAEFPKEGPSILRIQQVVRGDSAAYFCASSPRQETVHEQYFGPGTRLTVT.

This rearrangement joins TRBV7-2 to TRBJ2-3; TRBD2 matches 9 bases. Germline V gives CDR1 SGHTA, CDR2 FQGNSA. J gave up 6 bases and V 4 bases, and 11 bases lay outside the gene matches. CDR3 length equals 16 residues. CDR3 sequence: CASSSTISGTSDTQYF. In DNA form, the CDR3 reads TGTGCCAGCAGCTCCACCATTTCCGGGACTAGCGATACGCAGTATTTT.

DNA for the CDR3: TGCGCCAGCAGGCTCGACGGGGGCACAGATACGCAGTATTTT. It yields the protein CASRLDGGTDTQYF. The chain is built from TRBV5-1 and TRBJ2-3, with D possibly being TRBD2 (5 bases). The CDR3 is 14 amino acids. The germline CDR1 and CDR2 sequences are SGHRS and YFSETQ. V was pared by 5 bases and J by 1 base, with 11 bases between. Combining the CDR3 with reference TRBV5-1 and TRBJ2-3 gives the whole variable domain KAGVTQTPRYLIKTRGQQVTLSCSPISGHRSVSWYQQTPGQGLQFLFEYFSETQRNKGNFPGRFSGRQFSNSRSEMNVSTLELGDSALYLCASRLDGGTDTQYFGPGTRLTVL.

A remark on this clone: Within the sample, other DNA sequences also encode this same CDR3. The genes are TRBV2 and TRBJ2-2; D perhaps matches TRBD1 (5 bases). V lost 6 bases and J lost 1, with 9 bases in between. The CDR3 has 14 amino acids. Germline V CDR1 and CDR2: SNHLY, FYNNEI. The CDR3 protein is CASRDRVNTGELFF. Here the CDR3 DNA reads TGTGCCAGCAGAGACAGAGTGAACACCGGGGAGCTGTTTTTT.

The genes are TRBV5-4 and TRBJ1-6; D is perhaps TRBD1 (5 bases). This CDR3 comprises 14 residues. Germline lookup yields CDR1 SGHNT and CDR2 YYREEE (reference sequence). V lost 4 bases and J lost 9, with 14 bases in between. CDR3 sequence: CASSPRQGGSPLHF. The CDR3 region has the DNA TGTGCCAGCAGCCCGCGGCAGGGAGGTTCACCCCTCCACTTT.

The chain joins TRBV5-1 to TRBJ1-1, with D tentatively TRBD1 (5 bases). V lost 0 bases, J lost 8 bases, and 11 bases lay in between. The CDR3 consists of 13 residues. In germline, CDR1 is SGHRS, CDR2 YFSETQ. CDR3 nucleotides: TGCGCCAGCAGCTTGGTTCGGGGCCTAGAAGCTTTCTTT. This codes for CASSLVRGLEAFF.

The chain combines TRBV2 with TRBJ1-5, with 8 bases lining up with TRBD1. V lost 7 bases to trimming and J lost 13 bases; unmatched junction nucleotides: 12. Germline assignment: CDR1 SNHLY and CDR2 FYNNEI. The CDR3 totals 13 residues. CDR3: CASNRGQGLLQHF. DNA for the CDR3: TGTGCCAGCAATCGCGGACAGGGTCTACTTCAGCATTTT.

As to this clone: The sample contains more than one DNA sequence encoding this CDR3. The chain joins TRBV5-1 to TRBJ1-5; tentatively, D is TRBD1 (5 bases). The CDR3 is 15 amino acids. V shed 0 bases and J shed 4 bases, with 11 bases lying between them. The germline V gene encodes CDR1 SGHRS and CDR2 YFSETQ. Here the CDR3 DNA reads TGCGCCAGCAGCTTGGGAGGGACGGAGAATCAGCCCCAGCATTTT. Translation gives CASSLGGTENQPQHF.

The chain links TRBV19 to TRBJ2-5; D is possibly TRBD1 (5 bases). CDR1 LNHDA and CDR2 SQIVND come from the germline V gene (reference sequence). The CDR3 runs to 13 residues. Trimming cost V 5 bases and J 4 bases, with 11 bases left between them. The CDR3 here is CASSPGNLETQYF. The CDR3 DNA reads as TGTGCCAGTAGTCCAGGGAATCTAGAGACCCAGTACTTC.

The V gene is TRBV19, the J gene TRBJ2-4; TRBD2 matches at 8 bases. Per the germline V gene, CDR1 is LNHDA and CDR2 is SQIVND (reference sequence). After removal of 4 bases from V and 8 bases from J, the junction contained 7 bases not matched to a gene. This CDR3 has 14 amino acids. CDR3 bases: TGTGCCAGTAGTAGGGGGACTAGTGGAGACATTCAGTACTTC. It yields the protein CASSRGTSGDIQYF.

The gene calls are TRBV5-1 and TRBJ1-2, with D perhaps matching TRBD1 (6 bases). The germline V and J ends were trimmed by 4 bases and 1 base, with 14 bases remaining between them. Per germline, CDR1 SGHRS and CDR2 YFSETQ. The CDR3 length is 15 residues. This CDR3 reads CASSPTGTVNYGYTF. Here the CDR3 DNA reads TGCGCCAGCAGCCCAACAGGGACTGTTAACTATGGCTACACCTTC.

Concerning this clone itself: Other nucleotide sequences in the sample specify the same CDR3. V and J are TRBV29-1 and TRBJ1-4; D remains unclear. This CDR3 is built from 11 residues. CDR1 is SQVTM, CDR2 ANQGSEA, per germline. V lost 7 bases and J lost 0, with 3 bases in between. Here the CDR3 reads CSGATNEKLFF. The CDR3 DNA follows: TGCAGCGGTGCAACTAATGAAAAACTGTTTTTT.

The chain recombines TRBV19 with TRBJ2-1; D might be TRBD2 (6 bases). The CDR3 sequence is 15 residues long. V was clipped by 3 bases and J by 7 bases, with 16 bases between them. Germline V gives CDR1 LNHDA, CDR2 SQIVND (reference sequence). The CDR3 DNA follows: TGTGCCAGTAGTATCCAGGCGGGGTTAAGGAATGAGCAGTTCTTC. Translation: CASSIQAGLRNEQFF.

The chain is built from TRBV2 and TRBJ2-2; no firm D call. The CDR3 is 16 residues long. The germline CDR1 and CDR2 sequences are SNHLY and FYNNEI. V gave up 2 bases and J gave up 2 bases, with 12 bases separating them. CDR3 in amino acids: CASSENSAVNTGELFF. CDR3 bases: TGTGCCAGCAGTGAAAATTCGGCAGTAAACACCGGGGAGCTGTTTTTT.

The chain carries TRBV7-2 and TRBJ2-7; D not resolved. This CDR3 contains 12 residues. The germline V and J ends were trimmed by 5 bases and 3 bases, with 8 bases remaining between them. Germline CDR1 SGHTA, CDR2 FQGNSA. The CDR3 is CASSRDYYEQYF. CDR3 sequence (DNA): TGTGCCAGCAGCCGAGATTACTACGAGCAGTACTTC.

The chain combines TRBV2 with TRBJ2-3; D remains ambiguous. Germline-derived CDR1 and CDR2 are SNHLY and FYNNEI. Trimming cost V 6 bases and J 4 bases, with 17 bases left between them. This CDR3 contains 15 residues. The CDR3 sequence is CASSSGPVGADTQYF. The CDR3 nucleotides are TGTGCCAGCAGCTCGGGCCCCGTAGGCGCAGATACGCAGTATTTT.

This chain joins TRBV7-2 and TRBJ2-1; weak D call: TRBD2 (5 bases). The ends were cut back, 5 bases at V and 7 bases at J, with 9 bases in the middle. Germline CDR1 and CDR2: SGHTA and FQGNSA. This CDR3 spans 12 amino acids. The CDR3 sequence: CASSTTGNEQFF. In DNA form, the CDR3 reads TGTGCCAGCAGCACCACGGGGAATGAGCAGTTCTTC.

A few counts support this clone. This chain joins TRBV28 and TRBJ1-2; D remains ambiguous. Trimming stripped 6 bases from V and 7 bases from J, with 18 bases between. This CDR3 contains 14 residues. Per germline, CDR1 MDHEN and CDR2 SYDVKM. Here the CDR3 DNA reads TGTGCCAGCAGAAATGCGCGAACATTCCTTGGCTACACCTTC. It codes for CASRNARTFLGYTF.

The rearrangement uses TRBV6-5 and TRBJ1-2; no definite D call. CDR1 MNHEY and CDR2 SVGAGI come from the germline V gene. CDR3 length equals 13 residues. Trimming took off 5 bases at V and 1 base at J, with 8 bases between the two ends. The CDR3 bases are TGTGCCAGCAGTCCTACGAGTAACTATGGCTACACCTTC. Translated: CASSPTSNYGYTF.

CDR3 protein: CASSPRQEGSYTF. Written as DNA, the CDR3 is TGTGCCAGCAGCCCTCGACAAGAGGGTAGCTACACCTTC. V and J are TRBV7-2 and TRBJ1-2; D is undetermined. V was trimmed by 5 bases and J by 9 bases, leaving 16 bases between them. The CDR3 is 13 amino acids. CDR1 and CDR2 from the germline V gene are SGHTA and FQGNSA.

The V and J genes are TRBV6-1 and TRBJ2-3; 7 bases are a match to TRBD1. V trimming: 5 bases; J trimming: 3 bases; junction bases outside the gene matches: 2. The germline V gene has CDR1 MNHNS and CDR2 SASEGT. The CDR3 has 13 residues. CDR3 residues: CASSKTGTDTQYF. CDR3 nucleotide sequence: TGTGCCAGCAGTAAGACAGGGACAGATACGCAGTATTTT.

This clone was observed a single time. CDR3 loop: CASRRVVSGRNAFF. The CDR3 DNA reads TGTGCCAGCCGCCGAGTTGTTTCAGGGAGGAACGCTTTCTTT. The V and J genes are TRBV7-9 and TRBJ1-1; D may be TRBD1 (5 bases). The CDR3 sequence is 14 residues long. The germline V gene has CDR1 SEHNR and CDR2 FQNEAQ (reference sequence). Trimming removed 8 bases from V and 11 bases from J, with 24 bases in between.

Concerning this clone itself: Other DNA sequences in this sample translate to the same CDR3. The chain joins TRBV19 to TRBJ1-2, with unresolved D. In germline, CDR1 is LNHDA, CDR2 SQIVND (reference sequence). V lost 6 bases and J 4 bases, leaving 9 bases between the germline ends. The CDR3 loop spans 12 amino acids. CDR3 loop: CASSRGFYGYTF. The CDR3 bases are TGTGCCAGTAGCCGCGGTTTCTATGGCTACACCTTC.